The 8 T cell receptor beta chains below all came from one sample that was sequenced in a study of T cells after yellow fever vaccination. TCRdb re-derived calls from the 5' RACE reads in MiXCR, one entry per CDR3 protein. The table includes about 25,000 distinct CDR3 sequences, 3.4% detected once. Here the sequenced sample was PBMCs, either bulk or a sorted T-cell subset (CD4+, CD8+, memory, or dextramer-sorted; not recorded which), taken about 49 days after the first yellow fever vaccination. The receptor source for this set is a man aged 18 to 29 who received the YFV17D yellow fever vaccine.

Many counts were recorded for this clonotype. The chain uses TRBV3-1 and TRBJ2-5, with D possibly TRBD2 on 5 matching bases. Germline V gene sequence: CDR1 LGHDT, CDR2 YNNKEL (reference sequence). This CDR3 is 17 amino acids long. V lost 3 bases and J lost 5, with 22 bases in between. The DNA of the CDR3 is TGTGCCAGCAGCCATTTCCCGCGGCGACTTGGGGAGGAGACCCAGTACTTC. This gives the protein CASSHFPRRLGEETQYF.

In this sample, this clonotype turned up many times. The chain employs TRBV7-9 and TRBJ2-5; perhaps TRBD1 as D (6 bases). Trimming shortened V by 10 bases and J by 5 bases, and 23 bases separated the two germline ends. The germline CDR1 and CDR2 sequences are SEHNR and FQNEAQ (reference sequence). CDR3 size: 15 residues. The CDR3 here is CATDDTGRVWETQYF. DNA of the CDR3: TGTGCCACCGACGATACAGGGCGTGTATGGGAGACCCAGTACTTC.

This clonotype was counted ten times or more. The rearrangement uses TRBV21-1 and TRBJ2-6. TRBV21-1 is a listed pseudogene. The CDR3 loop spans 14 amino acids. CDR3: CASLYPSGANVLTF. CDR3 sequence (DNA): TGTGCCAGCCTGTACCCCTCTGGGGCCAACGTCCTGACTTTC.

This clonotype was seen at least ten times. The chain is built from TRBV12-3 or TRBV12-4 and TRBJ2-7, with no clear D. V lost 6 bases and J lost 0, with 15 bases in between. The CDR3 loop spans 15 amino acids. CDR3 nucleotide sequence: TGTGCCAGCAGCCCGACGGCGGAATACTCCTACGAGCAGTACTTC. It specifies CASSPTAEYSYEQYF.

This clonotype was seen repeatedly, ten times or more. The genes are TRBV5-1 and TRBJ2-7, with a possible D match to TRBD2 (5 bases). Trimming cost V 5 bases and J 7 bases, with 13 bases left between them. The CDR3 is 12 amino acids. Germline assignment: CDR1 SGHRS and CDR2 YFSETQ. The CDR3 loop is CASRRNGGEQYF. CDR3 sequence (DNA): TGCGCCAGCAGAAGGAACGGCGGGGAGCAGTACTTC.

This clonotype was seen more than once but under ten times. The CDR3 loop reads CASSPWVGNYNEQFF. CDR3 bases: TGCGCCAGCAGCCCATGGGTAGGGAACTACAATGAGCAGTTCTTC. The V gene is TRBV4-3, the J gene TRBJ2-1, with no clear D. This CDR3 spans 15 amino acids. Germline V lookup: CDR1 LGHNA, CDR2 YSLEER. The V gene lost 4 bases and the J gene lost 3 bases, with 13 bases spanning the gap.

This clonotype was found many times. V is TRBV15 and J is TRBJ1-1, with D maybe TRBD1 (6 bases). The CDR3 extends over 12 amino acids. Germline CDR1 and CDR2: LNHNV and YYDKDF (reference sequence). The germline V and J ends were trimmed by 5 bases and 8 bases, with 12 bases remaining between them. CDR3 nucleotide sequence: TGTGCCACCAGCTTCTCCGGGACAGAAGCTTTCTTT. Translated, it gives CATSFSGTEAFF.

This clonotype is labeled as medium-sized. The rearrangement uses TRBV7-2 and TRBJ2-7, with 9 positions matching TRBD2. Germline V CDR1 and CDR2: SGHTA, FQGNSA. The junction had 9 bases not matched to a gene; V was cut back by 2 bases and J by 7 bases. The CDR3 contains 15 residues. CDR3 protein: CASSLFMSGGFEQYV. In nucleotides, the CDR3 is TGTGCCAGCAGCTTATTTATGAGCGGGGGGTTTGAGCAGTACGTC.